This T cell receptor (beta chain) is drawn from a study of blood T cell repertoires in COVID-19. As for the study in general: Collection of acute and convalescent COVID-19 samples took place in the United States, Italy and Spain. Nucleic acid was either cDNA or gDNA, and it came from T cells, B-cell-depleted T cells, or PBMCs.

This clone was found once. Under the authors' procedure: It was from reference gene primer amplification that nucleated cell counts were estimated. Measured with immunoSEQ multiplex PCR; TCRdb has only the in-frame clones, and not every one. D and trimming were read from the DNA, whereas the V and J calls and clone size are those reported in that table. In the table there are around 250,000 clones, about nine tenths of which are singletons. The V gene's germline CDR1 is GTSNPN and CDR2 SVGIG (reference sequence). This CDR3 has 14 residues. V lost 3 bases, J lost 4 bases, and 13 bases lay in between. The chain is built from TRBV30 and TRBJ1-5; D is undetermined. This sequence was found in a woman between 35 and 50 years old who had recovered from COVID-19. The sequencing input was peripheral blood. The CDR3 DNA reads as TGTGCCTGGAGGCGGCCGGGGAATAATCAGCCCCAGCATTTT. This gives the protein CAWRRPGNNQPQHF. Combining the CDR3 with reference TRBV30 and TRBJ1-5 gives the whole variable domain SQTIHQWPATLVQPVGSPLSLECTVEGTSNPNLYWYRQAAGRGLQLLFYSVGIGQISSEVPQNLSASRPQDRQFILSSKKLLLSDSGFYLCAWRRPGNNQPQHFGDGTRLSIL.